Below, 30 T cell receptor beta chains from the same sample are listed, as sequenced in a study of blood T cell repertoires in COVID-19. Measured with immunoSEQ multiplex PCR; TCRdb has only the in-frame clones, and not every one. The table records roughly 120,000 clones, about 86% of them present only once. Sequences were obtained from peripheral blood. The receptor set was obtained from a woman aged 45-65 years with acute or convalescent COVID-19.

The count of this clone is one. The CDR3 bases are TGTGCCAGCAGCCCAGGGACTAGCGGGAGCTGGGGCGAGCAGTACTTC. Protein product: CASSPGTSGSWGEQYF. V usage is TRBV7-8 and J usage is TRBJ2-7; 14 bases map to TRBD2. The CDR3 is 16 amino acids. Germline V gene lookup returns CDR1 SGHVS and CDR2 FQNEAQ. The trim removed 5 bases at V and 6 bases at J, leaving 9 bases unmatched.

The chain has TRBV10-1 and TRBJ1-5, with 8 bases fitting TRBD1. V was pared by 3 bases and J by 2 bases, with 3 bases of the junction left unmatched. Germline CDR1 WNHNN, CDR2 SYGVQD (reference sequence). The CDR3 is made up of 15 amino acids. CDR3 DNA sequence: TGCGCCAGCAGTGACGAGGACAGGGGCAATCAGCCCCAGCATTTT. It is translated as CASSDEDRGNQPQHF.

The chain is built from TRBV13 and TRBJ1-6; D unresolved. CDR1 PRHDT and CDR2 FYEKMQ come from the germline V gene (reference sequence). Trimming removed 5 bases from V and 9 bases from J, with 8 bases in between. CDR3 size: 12 residues. CDR3 region: CASSDTFSPLHF. The CDR3 nucleotides are TGTGCCAGCAGCGACACATTTTCACCCCTCCACTTT.

The rearrangement joins TRBV9 to TRBJ2-7; a possible D gene is TRBD2 (6 bases). Germline lookup yields CDR1 SGDLS and CDR2 YYNGEE. Trimming took off 0 bases at V and 6 bases at J, with 13 bases between the two ends. This CDR3 region has 14 residues. The CDR3 here is CASSVAGDWGEQYF. For the CDR3, the DNA is TGTGCCAGCAGCGTAGCGGGGGATTGGGGCGAGCAGTACTTC.

V usage is TRBV9 and J usage is TRBJ2-1, with TRBD1 matching over 8 bases. J gave up 15 bases and V 3 bases, and 8 bases lay outside the gene matches. Germline assignment: CDR1 SGDLS and CDR2 YYNGEE. This CDR3 has 12 residues. This CDR3 is CASSADGQGPFF. DNA for the CDR3: TGTGCCAGCAGCGCCGATGGACAGGGACCGTTCTTC.

The CDR3 region has the DNA TGTGCCAGCTCACCGCGTTTAGGGGACGAGCAGTACTTC. This sequence encodes CASSPRLGDEQYF. The chain is built from TRBV18 and TRBJ2-7; TRBD1 is a possible D gene (5 bases). There are 13 residues in the CDR3. Per the germline V gene, CDR1 is KGHSH and CDR2 is LQKENI. Trimming stripped 3 bases from V and 5 bases from J, with 11 bases between.

The chain carries TRBV18 and TRBJ1-4; 11 bases fit TRBD1. Germline V gives CDR1 KGHSH, CDR2 LQKENI. The V segment lost 4 bases and the J segment 7 bases; nucleotides outside the gene matches: 5. This CDR3 spans 15 amino acids. The chain's CDR3 is CASSQGQGAGEKLFF. The CDR3 nucleotides read TGTGCCAGCTCACAAGGACAGGGGGCCGGTGAAAAACTGTTTTTT.

This rearrangement joins TRBV6-2 or TRBV6-3 to TRBJ2-5; TRBD2 matches 14 bases. The germline V gene encodes CDR1 MNHEY and CDR2 SVGEGT. V trimming: 5 bases; J trimming: 5 bases; junction bases outside the gene matches: 1. This CDR3 has 14 amino acids. The CDR3 is CASSRLAGGETQYF. CDR3 sequence (DNA): TGTGCCAGCAGTCGACTAGCGGGGGGGGAGACCCAGTACTTC.

The genes are TRBV30 and TRBJ2-2; D perhaps matches TRBD1 (6 bases). V was pared by 2 bases and J by 5 bases, with 15 bases between. Germline V CDR1 and CDR2: GTSNPN, SVGIG (reference sequence). The CDR3 consists of 15 residues. CDR3 in DNA: TGTGCCTGGAGTCGGTCCCTTCAGGGGACCGGGGAGCTGTTTTTT. Its translation is CAWSRSLQGTGELFF.

The gene calls are TRBV18 and TRBJ2-7; 8 bases are a match to TRBD2. CDR1 is KGHSH, CDR2 LQKENI, per germline. There are 15 residues in the CDR3. The J segment lost 7 bases and the V segment lost 2 bases, leaving 10 bases of the junction unmatched. DNA for the CDR3: TGTGCCAGCTCACCAGGACTAGCCGGGGCGGAAGAGCAGTACTTC. Its translation: CASSPGLAGAEEQYF.

This clone was picked up one time. V is TRBV5-3 and J is TRBJ2-3; 8 nucleotides align to TRBD2. TRBV5-3 falls under the ORF class, with uncertain function. The trim removed 3 bases at V and 2 bases at J, leaving 8 bases unmatched. The CDR3 is 16 amino acids. The CDR3: CARSSPTSAITDTQYF. The CDR3, as DNA: TGTGCCAGAAGCTCCCCGACTAGCGCAATCACAGATACGCAGTATTTT.

The chain carries TRBV19 and TRBJ2-5; 7 nucleotides agree with TRBD1. V was clipped by 5 bases and J by 4 bases; unmatched bases: 7. The germline V gene has CDR1 LNHDA and CDR2 SQIVND (reference sequence). This CDR3 spans 14 amino acids. The CDR3 region is CASSQTGYRETQYF. In DNA, the CDR3 is TGTGCCAGTAGTCAGACAGGGTATCGAGAGACCCAGTACTTC.

The rearrangement links TRBV7-2 to TRBJ2-1; TRBD2 matches 12 bases. CDR3 length: 15 residues. The germline gives CDR1 SGHTA, CDR2 FQGNSA. V lost 5 bases, J lost 4 bases, and 3 bases stayed unmatched. For the CDR3, the DNA is TGTGCCAGCAGCCCTGGACTAGCGGGGTACAATGAGCAGTTCTTC. It translates to CASSPGLAGYNEQFF.

The rearrangement links TRBV19 to TRBJ1-6; TRBD1 is a possible D gene (5 bases). Germline lookup yields CDR1 LNHDA and CDR2 SQIVND (reference sequence). V lost 5 bases and J lost 14, with 13 bases in between. This CDR3 region has 12 residues. The CDR3 sequence: CASSVLGGALHF. The CDR3, as DNA: TGTGCCAGTAGTGTCCTCGGAGGGGCCCTCCACTTT.

The chain joins TRBV11-3 to TRBJ1-1; D is unresolved. CDR3 size: 13 residues. Trimming removed 3 bases from V and 0 bases from J, with 5 bases in between. Germline V lookup: CDR1 SGHNT, CDR2 YENEEA. CDR3 region: CASSFTLNTEAFF. DNA for the CDR3: TGTGCCAGCAGCTTCACACTGAACACTGAAGCTTTCTTT.

The gene calls are TRBV7-9 and TRBJ2-7; TRBD1 matches 9 bases. Germline V gene data show CDR1 as SEHNR and CDR2 as FQNEAQ (reference sequence). V shed 5 bases, J shed 2 bases, and the junction held 7 bases outside the gene matches. CDR3 size: 15 residues. The chain's CDR3 is CASSPRGTGPYEQYF. CDR3 DNA: TGTGCCAGCAGCCCAAGAGGGACAGGGCCCTACGAGCAGTACTTC.

This clone was observed a single time. The chain carries TRBV7-9 and TRBJ2-7; 9 bases map to TRBD2. Trimming at V came to 6 bases and at J to 4 bases, leaving 10 bases not matched to a gene. CDR3 length: 15 residues. The germline V gene encodes CDR1 SEHNR and CDR2 FQNEAQ (reference sequence). CDR3 DNA: TGTGCCAGCAGACCCGGATTAGCGGGAGATTACGAGCAGTACTTC. Its translation: CASRPGLAGDYEQYF. Full variable domain (outside the CDR3, taken from reference TRBV7-9 and TRBJ2-7): DTGVSQNPRHKITKRGQNVTFRCDPISEHNRLYWYRQTLGQGPEFLTYFQNEAQLEKSRLLSDRFSAERPKGSFSTLEIQRTEQGDSAMYLCASRPGLAGDYEQYFGPGTRLTVT.

This clone occurred once. The rearrangement links TRBV7-9 to TRBJ1-2, with D unresolved. Germline CDR1 is SEHNR and CDR2 is FQNEAQ (reference sequence). The CDR3 has 13 amino acids. Deletions cut 3 bases from V and 4 bases from J, with 9 bases between. CDR3 sequence: CASSLVQPYGYTF. The CDR3 DNA is TGTGCCAGCAGCTTGGTACAGCCCTATGGCTACACCTTC. Full variable domain (rest looked up from reference TRBV7-9 and TRBJ1-2): DTGVSQNPRHKITKRGQNVTFRCDPISEHNRLYWYRQTLGQGPEFLTYFQNEAQLEKSRLLSDRFSAERPKGSFSTLEIQRTEQGDSAMYLCASSLVQPYGYTFGSGTRLTVV.

The chain uses TRBV6-6 and TRBJ2-1, with 7 bases matching TRBD2. Germline assignment: CDR1 MNHNY and CDR2 SVGAGI (reference sequence). The CDR3 extends over 13 amino acids. The J segment lost 8 bases and the V segment lost 4 bases, leaving 5 bases of the junction unmatched. The CDR3 DNA follows: TGTGCCAGCAGTTCTGGCGGGGGAGATGAGCAGTTCTTC. Encoded protein: CASSSGGGDEQFF.

This chain links TRBV24-1 with TRBJ2-2, with 8 nucleotides matching TRBD1. The V segment lost 8 bases and the J segment 3 bases; nucleotides outside the gene matches: 4. The V gene's germline CDR1 is KGHDR and CDR2 SFDVKD. This CDR3 region has 14 residues. CDR3 region: CATTPTGDTGELFF. CDR3 nucleotide sequence: TGTGCCACCACCCCGACAGGGGACACCGGGGAGCTGTTTTTT.

This chain connects TRBV10-3 to TRBJ1-5; D uncertain. Germline lookup yields CDR1 ENHRY and CDR2 SYGVKD. The CDR3 runs to 12 residues. The germline V and J ends were trimmed by 2 bases and 5 bases, with 4 bases remaining between them. For the CDR3, the DNA is TGTGCCATCAGTGAGAGCGATCAGCCCCAGCATTTT. Encoded protein: CAISESDQPQHF.

The genes are TRBV6-5 and TRBJ1-2; D might be TRBD1 (5 bases). CDR1 is MNHEY and CDR2 is SVGAGI in the germline V gene. CDR3 length: 12 amino acids. Trimming pared 0 bases from V and 9 bases from J, leaving 8 bases between. Written as DNA, the CDR3 is TGTGCCAGCAGTTACTCTGGGGCTAGCTACACCTTC. This gives the protein CASSYSGASYTF.

The CDR3 DNA reads as TGTGCCAGCAGCGCAAGCGACCTAGAGACCCAGTACTTC. Translated: CASSASDLETQYF. The rearrangement links TRBV14 to TRBJ2-5; no definite D call. V was trimmed by 5 bases and J by 4 bases, leaving 11 bases between them. This CDR3 is built from 13 residues. Germline lookup yields CDR1 SGHDN and CDR2 FVKESK.

The chain carries TRBV19 and TRBJ1-6; D is perhaps TRBD1 (6 bases). The CDR3 runs 15 residues. Per germline, CDR1 LNHDA and CDR2 SQIVND (reference sequence). V was cut by 3 bases and J by 2 bases, with 8 bases left in between. The CDR3: CASSIRGPYNSPLHF. CDR3 nucleotide sequence: TGTGCCAGTAGTATCAGGGGACCCTATAATTCACCCCTCCACTTT. The variable domain in full, with the rest retrieved from reference TRBV19 and TRBJ1-6, is DGGITQSPKYLFRKEGQNVTLSCEQNLNHDAMYWYRQDPGQGLRLIYYSQIVNDFQKGDIAEGYSVSREKKESFPLTVTSAQKNPTAFYLCASSIRGPYNSPLHFGNGTRLTVT.

The V and J genes are TRBV6-6 and TRBJ1-1, with D maybe TRBD1 (5 bases). Trimming removed 2 bases at V and 6 bases at J, with 7 bases between. The CDR3 is 12 amino acids. The germline CDR1 and CDR2 sequences are MNHNY and SVGAGI (reference sequence). CDR3 residues: CASSYGGAEAFF. The CDR3 nucleotides read TGTGCCAGCAGTTACGGGGGGGCTGAAGCTTTCTTT.

DNA of the CDR3: TGCGCCAGCAGCTTTCGGACAGACAACACTGAAGCTTTCTTT. It yields the protein CASSFRTDNTEAFF. This sequence joins TRBV5-1 and TRBJ1-1, with D maybe TRBD1 (6 bases). This CDR3 comprises 14 residues. The V gene lost 2 bases and the J gene lost 2 bases, with 10 bases spanning the gap. Germline values: CDR1 SGHRS, CDR2 YFSETQ.

The chain links TRBV11-3 to TRBJ2-1; tentative D call: TRBD2 (5 bases). Germline loops: CDR1 SGHNT, CDR2 YENEEA. The CDR3 has 16 residues. With 6 bases removed from V and 6 bases from J, the gap between germline ends came to 21 bases. The CDR3 loop is CASSQTAGARVNEQFF. The CDR3 DNA reads as TGTGCCAGCAGTCAAACCGCGGGCGCCCGGGTCAATGAGCAGTTCTTC.

The rearrangement joins TRBV19 to TRBJ1-2; 7 positions match TRBD1. V shed 7 bases and J 5 bases; nucleotides not matched to a gene: 13. Looked up from germline, CDR1 is LNHDA and CDR2 is SQIVND (reference sequence). This CDR3 has 15 amino acids. The CDR3 spells CASTKGQTFPYGYTF. The CDR3 nucleotides read TGTGCCAGTACCAAGGGACAGACTTTCCCATATGGCTACACCTTC.

This chain joins TRBV5-6 and TRBJ1-5, with a possible D match to TRBD1 (6 bases). CDR1 and CDR2 from the germline V gene are SGHDT and YYEEEE. V was cut by 0 bases and J by 0 bases, with 10 bases left in between. This CDR3 is 16 amino acids long. The CDR3 DNA is TGTGCCAGCAGCTTGGGGAGGACAGATAGCAATCAGCCCCAGCATTTT. Translating it yields CASSLGRTDSNQPQHF.

This rearrangement joins TRBV7-9 to TRBJ2-7, with D perhaps TRBD1 (5 bases). In germline, CDR1 is SEHNR, CDR2 FQNEAQ (reference sequence). This CDR3 contains 16 residues. Trimming shortened V by 7 bases and J by 0 bases, and 19 bases separated the two germline ends. CDR3: CASTPTRQGASYEQYF. The DNA of the CDR3 is TGTGCCAGCACCCCGACACGGCAGGGTGCCTCCTACGAGCAGTACTTC.